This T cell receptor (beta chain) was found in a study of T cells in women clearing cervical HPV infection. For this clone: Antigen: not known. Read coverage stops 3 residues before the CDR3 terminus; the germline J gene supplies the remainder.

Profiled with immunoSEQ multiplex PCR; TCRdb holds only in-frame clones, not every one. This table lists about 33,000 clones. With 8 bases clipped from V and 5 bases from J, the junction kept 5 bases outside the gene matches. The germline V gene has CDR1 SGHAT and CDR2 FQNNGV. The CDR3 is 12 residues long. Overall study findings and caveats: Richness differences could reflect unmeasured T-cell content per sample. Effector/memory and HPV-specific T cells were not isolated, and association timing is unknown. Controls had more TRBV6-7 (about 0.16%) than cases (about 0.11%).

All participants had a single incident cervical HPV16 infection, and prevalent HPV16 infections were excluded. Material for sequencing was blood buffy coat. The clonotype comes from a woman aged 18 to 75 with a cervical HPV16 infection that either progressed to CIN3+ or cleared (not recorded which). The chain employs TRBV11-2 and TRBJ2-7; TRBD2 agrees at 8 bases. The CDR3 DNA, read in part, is TGTGCCAGCGGGCGGGGGGCGCACGAG. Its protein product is CASGRGAHE. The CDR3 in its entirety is CASGRGAHEQYF.